Sequencing of this T cell receptor (beta chain) was carried out in a study of blood T cell repertoires in COVID-19 (dated by TCRdb to the early 2020s). For the study in its entirety: The collaborator samples originated in the United States, Italy and Spain and spanned the acute and convalescent phases of COVID-19. The prospective study material was composed of cDNA or gDNA derived from T cells, B-cell-depleted T cells, or PBMCs. Subjects who had been exposed to COVID-19, were actively infected with it, or had recovered from it provided the deeply sampled blood TCRbeta repertoires that made up the dataset. The repertoires were released in a freely available public database meant as a resource for research on the immune response to SARS-CoV-2. Samples came from the ongoing ImmuneRACE study (first 160 participants) plus 1,254 subjects from 6 global collaborators. The sample metadata nearly always contained a de-identified subject ID, COVID-19 status, age in years and sex. Where available, HLA class I and class II types were obtained from metadata supplied by the sample provider rather than from assay-based typing. The paper as a whole reports these results and caveats: The quantity of clinical and demographic metadata differed by source and by participant and was supplied without curation.

Whole blood was collected in K2EDTA tubes by collaborating institutions according to the institutions' own protocols. For TCRbeta analysis, collaborators shipped samples in one of three forms: frozen whole blood, isolated PBMCs, or DNA extracted from either of those sample types. TCRbeta CDR3 regions were amplified from genomic DNA by means of the immunoSEQ Assay, a bias-controlled multiplex PCR. As for the original processing: The number of nucleated cells in each sample was estimated from the amplification of reference gene primers within the assay. To quantify the absolute abundance of each unique TCRbeta CDR3 rearrangement, sequence reads were collapsed and filtered. Productive Simpson clonality was computed per sample as the square root of Simpson's diversity index over productive rearrangements. As stored in TCRdb, this immuneACCESS dataset retains in-frame rearrangements with V and J assigned. A fraction of the clones does not appear; measured against another copy, unresolved V genes explain less than half of the discrepancy, and the remainder lacks a known reason. That table furnishes V, J and clone size, whereas the DNA furnished D and trimming. Counted in this sample were about 100,000 clones; about 77% of them appeared once. The ten largest clones take up less than 35% of the sample.

Compared with germline, V lacks 7 bases and J lacks 0 bases; bases without a gene match: 1. The cysteine opens and the phenylalanine closes a CDR3 of 13 amino acids. The kept DNA is CDR3 alone, 39 bases in frame from the first base. The germline V gene provides CDR1 SNHLY and CDR2 FYNNEI. Concerning this clone: No cognate antigen has been identified for it. The record has no base qualities; no much larger clone is one base away.

This clonotype originated in a man aged 70-80 years with active or convalescent COVID-19. This receptor chain uses TRBV2 and TRBJ1-1, and 8 junction bases match TRBD1. Sequencing used peripheral blood. The CDR3 region: CASTGQVNTEAFF. The sequenced DNA: TGTGCCAGCACGGGACAGGTGAACACTGAAGCTTTCTTT.